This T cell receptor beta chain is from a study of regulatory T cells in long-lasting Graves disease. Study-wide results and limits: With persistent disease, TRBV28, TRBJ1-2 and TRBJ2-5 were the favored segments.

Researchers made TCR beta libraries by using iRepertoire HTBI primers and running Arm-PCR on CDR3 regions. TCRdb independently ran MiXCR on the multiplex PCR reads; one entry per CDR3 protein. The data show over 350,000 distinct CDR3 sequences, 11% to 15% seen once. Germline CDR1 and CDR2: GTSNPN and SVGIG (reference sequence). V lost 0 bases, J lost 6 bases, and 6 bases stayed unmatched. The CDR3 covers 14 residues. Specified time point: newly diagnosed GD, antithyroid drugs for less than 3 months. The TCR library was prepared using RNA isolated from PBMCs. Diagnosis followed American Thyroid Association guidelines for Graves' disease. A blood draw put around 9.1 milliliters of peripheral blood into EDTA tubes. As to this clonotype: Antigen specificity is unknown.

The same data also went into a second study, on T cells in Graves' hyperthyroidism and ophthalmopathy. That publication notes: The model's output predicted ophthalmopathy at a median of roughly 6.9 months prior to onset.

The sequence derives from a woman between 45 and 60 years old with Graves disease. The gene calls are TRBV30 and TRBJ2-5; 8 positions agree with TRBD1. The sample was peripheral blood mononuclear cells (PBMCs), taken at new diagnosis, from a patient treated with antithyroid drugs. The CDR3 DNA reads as TGTGCCTGGAGTGTGGCAGGGGGCTCCCAGACCCAGTACTTC. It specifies CAWSVAGGSQTQYF.